The entry below gives a single T cell receptor beta chain sequence along with its context. This sample stems from a study of cytomegalovirus exposure and HLA in healthy donors. Method: immunoSEQ multiplex PCR; TCRdb's copy keeps in-frame clones and lacks some. The repertoire holds 90,000 to 150,000 clones, approximately 81% seen once, with roughly 2% in the top ten. The sequencing sample was made of PBMCs. The TCR comes from a woman aged 25 to 39 in good health and CMV-seronegative.

The DNA for the CDR3 is TGTGCCAGCTTCCCGAGGGGCACAGATACGCAGTATTTT. This sequence encodes CASFPRGTDTQYF. J is TRBJ2-3 and V is TRBV6-1; D is possibly TRBD2 (5 bases). CDR1 is MNHNS, CDR2 SASEGT, per germline. The V end lost 8 bases, the J end lost 1 base, and 10 bases lay between the germline ends. This CDR3 has 13 amino acids.